A selection of T cell receptor beta chains follows, all from one sample in a study of blood T cells in healthy people across ages. TCRdb reprocessed the 5' RACE reads with MiXCR, giving one entry per CDR3 protein. The data show some 780,000 distinct CDR3 sequences, just over 55% seen once. The sequencing input was blood. These receptors came from a man between 40 and 49 years old in good health. Each CDR3 is given with its conserved first and last residue. A D gene is named only where the DNA matches it firmly. Clone size appears in some rows only: once, few, many, or a class for an expanded clone.

d_call: TRBD2
j_call: TRBJ2-3
v_call: TRBV7-3
clone_size: -
cdr3_aa: CAGSSQSGRPDTQYF
cdr3_nt: TGTGCCGGCAGCTCTCAAAGCGGGAGGCCGGATACGCAGTATTTT

d_call: -
j_call: TRBJ1-1
v_call: TRBV11-3
clone_size: -
cdr3_aa: CASRSTGDSYTEAFF
cdr3_nt: TGTGCCAGCAGATCGACTGGAGACAGTTACACTGAAGCTTTCTTT

d_call: -
j_call: TRBJ2-3
v_call: TRBV24-1
clone_size: few
cdr3_aa: CATSDPAKRTGIADTQYF
cdr3_nt: TGTGCCACCAGTGATCCCGCAAAAAGAACAGGGATAGCAGATACGCAGTATTTT

d_call: -
j_call: TRBJ1-2
v_call: TRBV25-1
clone_size: -
cdr3_aa: CASSEWSLGGYGYTF
cdr3_nt: TGTGCCAGCAGTGAATGGTCGCTCGGGGGCTATGGCTACACCTTC

d_call: TRBD2
j_call: TRBJ2-1
v_call: TRBV20-1
clone_size: few
cdr3_aa: CSAPGLAGGFYNEQFF
cdr3_nt: TGCAGTGCTCCGGGACTAGCGGGGGGCTTCTACAATGAGCAGTTCTTC

d_call: -
j_call: TRBJ2-7
v_call: TRBV4-3
clone_size: -
cdr3_aa: CASSHMTANNEQYF
cdr3_nt: TGCGCCAGCAGCCACATGACCGCTAACAATGAGCAGTACTTC

d_call: -
j_call: TRBJ1-4
v_call: TRBV7-9
clone_size: -
cdr3_aa: CASSLLRDRFNEKLFF
cdr3_nt: TGTGCCAGCAGCTTATTAAGAGACAGATTCAATGAAAAACTGTTTTTT

d_call: -
j_call: TRBJ1-2
v_call: TRBV6-5
clone_size: -
cdr3_aa: CATNGMENYGYTF
cdr3_nt: TGTGCCACCAATGGGATGGAAAACTATGGCTACACCTTC

d_call: -
j_call: TRBJ1-2
v_call: TRBV6-1
clone_size: -
cdr3_aa: CASSEGWRYGYTF
cdr3_nt: TGTGCCAGCAGTGAAGGATGGAGATATGGCTACACCTTC

d_call: -
j_call: TRBJ2-1
v_call: TRBV5-1
clone_size: -
cdr3_aa: CASSLVTGSSYNEQFF
cdr3_nt: TGCGCCAGCAGCCTGGTCACAGGGAGCTCCTACAATGAGCAGTTCTTC

d_call: TRBD1
j_call: TRBJ1-2
v_call: TRBV7-9
clone_size: few
cdr3_aa: CASSTPGTAVNGYTF
cdr3_nt: TGTGCCAGCAGCACTCCCGGGACAGCTGTTAATGGCTACACCTTC

d_call: -
j_call: TRBJ1-2
v_call: TRBV27
clone_size: few
cdr3_aa: CASSLREGYGYTF
cdr3_nt: TGTGCCAGCAGTTTAAGGGAGGGCTATGGCTACACCTTC

d_call: -
j_call: TRBJ2-5
v_call: TRBV18
clone_size: -
cdr3_aa: CASSQSAVPAQTQYF
cdr3_nt: TGTGCCAGCTCACAGTCAGCGGTACCTGCGCAGACCCAGTACTTC

d_call: TRBD1
j_call: TRBJ1-2
v_call: TRBV4-2
clone_size: few
cdr3_aa: CASSQDSKGTGRGYTF
cdr3_nt: TGTGCCAGCAGCCAAGACAGCAAAGGGACAGGGCGTGGCTACACCTTC

d_call: TRBD1
j_call: TRBJ1-5
v_call: TRBV12-3/TRBV12-4
clone_size: once
cdr3_aa: CASRPTGGGQPQHF
cdr3_nt: TGTGCCAGCAGGCCCACAGGGGGTGGGCAGCCCCAGCATTTT

d_call: -
j_call: TRBJ2-3
v_call: TRBV3-1
clone_size: -
cdr3_aa: CASSQGTSGVTDTQYF
cdr3_nt: TGTGCCAGCAGCCAGGGGACCTCAGGGGTGACAGATACGCAGTATTTT

d_call: TRBD1
j_call: TRBJ2-5
v_call: TRBV20-1
clone_size: -
cdr3_aa: CSARGRGGSTSFQETQYF
cdr3_nt: TGCAGTGCTAGAGGGCGAGGGGGCTCTACCTCCTTCCAAGAGACCCAGTACTTC

d_call: TRBD1
j_call: TRBJ1-6
v_call: TRBV20-1
clone_size: -
cdr3_aa: CSARGTGRNSNSPLHF
cdr3_nt: TGCAGTGCTAGGGGGACAGGACGAAATAGTAATTCACCCCTCCACTTT

d_call: -
j_call: TRBJ2-7
v_call: TRBV7-9
clone_size: -
cdr3_aa: CASSLAAWGNEQYF
cdr3_nt: TGTGCCAGCAGCTTAGCGGCGTGGGGGAACGAGCAGTACTTC

d_call: -
j_call: TRBJ2-3
v_call: TRBV5-1
clone_size: -
cdr3_aa: CASSQLTDTDTQYF
cdr3_nt: TGCGCCAGCAGCCAACTCACAGACACAGATACGCAGTATTTT

d_call: -
j_call: TRBJ1-1
v_call: TRBV4-3
clone_size: -
cdr3_aa: CASSQVPQTEAFF
cdr3_nt: TGCGCCAGCAGCCAAGTTCCCCAAACTGAAGCTTTCTTT

d_call: -
j_call: TRBJ1-5
v_call: TRBV20-1
clone_size: once
cdr3_aa: CSGWESSNQPQHF
cdr3_nt: TGCAGTGGGTGGGAGAGTAGCAATCAGCCCCAGCATTTT

d_call: -
j_call: TRBJ1-5
v_call: TRBV20-1
clone_size: -
cdr3_aa: CSARGITATQPQHF
cdr3_nt: TGCAGTGCTAGAGGCATAACAGCTACACAGCCCCAGCATTTT

d_call: TRBD2
j_call: TRBJ2-2
v_call: TRBV29-1
clone_size: few
cdr3_aa: CSVLGIAGVTGELFF
cdr3_nt: TGCAGCGTCTTGGGGATAGCGGGAGTCACCGGGGAGCTGTTTTTT

d_call: -
j_call: TRBJ2-5
v_call: TRBV28
clone_size: -
cdr3_aa: CASSFQGAETQYF
cdr3_nt: TGTGCCAGCAGTTTTCAGGGCGCAGAGACCCAGTACTTC

d_call: -
j_call: TRBJ2-7
v_call: TRBV4-3
clone_size: few
cdr3_aa: CASSQGRSAHEQYF
cdr3_nt: TGCGCCAGCAGCCAAGGACGGTCTGCTCACGAGCAGTACTTC

d_call: -
j_call: TRBJ1-2
v_call: TRBV5-6
clone_size: few
cdr3_aa: CASIPSGRNYGYTF
cdr3_nt: TGTGCCAGCATCCCCTCCGGGAGAAACTATGGCTACACCTTC

d_call: TRBD2
j_call: TRBJ2-1
v_call: TRBV28
clone_size: -
cdr3_aa: CASSPAGGGNEQFF
cdr3_nt: TGTGCCAGCAGTCCAGCGGGAGGGGGCAATGAGCAGTTCTTC

d_call: TRBD2
j_call: TRBJ2-7
v_call: TRBV2
clone_size: once
cdr3_aa: CASGGTSGRLSEQYF
cdr3_nt: TGTGCCAGCGGGGGGACTAGCGGGAGATTAAGCGAGCAGTACTTC

d_call: -
j_call: TRBJ2-2
v_call: TRBV29-1
clone_size: few
cdr3_aa: CSVASFNTGELFF
cdr3_nt: TGCAGCGTCGCGTCCTTCAACACCGGGGAGCTGTTTTTT

d_call: -
j_call: TRBJ2-5
v_call: TRBV11-2
clone_size: -
cdr3_aa: CASSLGEVRQETQYF
cdr3_nt: TGTGCCAGCAGTCTAGGGGAAGTGAGGCAAGAGACCCAGTACTTC

d_call: -
j_call: TRBJ1-1
v_call: TRBV29-1
clone_size: -
cdr3_aa: CSVEDFRAFF
cdr3_nt: TGCAGCGTTGAAGATTTTAGGGCTTTCTTT

d_call: -
j_call: TRBJ2-3
v_call: TRBV20-1
clone_size: -
cdr3_aa: CSAPTRYNTDTQYF
cdr3_nt: TGCAGTGCCCCGACCCGGTACAATACAGATACGCAGTATTTT

d_call: TRBD2
j_call: TRBJ2-1
v_call: TRBV20-1
clone_size: -
cdr3_aa: CSARTQTSGHSSYNEQFF
cdr3_nt: TGCAGTGCTAGGACCCAGACTAGCGGGCATAGCTCCTACAATGAGCAGTTCTTC

d_call: -
j_call: TRBJ1-2
v_call: TRBV5-1
clone_size: few
cdr3_aa: CASSLVVQGYGYTF
cdr3_nt: TGCGCCAGCAGCTTGGTGGTACAGGGCTATGGCTACACCTTC

d_call: -
j_call: TRBJ2-5
v_call: TRBV20-1
clone_size: -
cdr3_aa: CSASPPDWVTQETQYF
cdr3_nt: TGCAGTGCTAGCCCCCCGGACTGGGTAACCCAAGAGACCCAGTACTTC

d_call: TRBD2
j_call: TRBJ2-5
v_call: TRBV7-3
clone_size: few
cdr3_aa: CASSLTGSGKETQYF
cdr3_nt: TGTGCCAGCAGCTTAACTGGTAGCGGGAAAGAGACCCAGTACTTC

d_call: TRBD2
j_call: TRBJ2-3
v_call: TRBV20-1
clone_size: -
cdr3_aa: CSAPLAGARTDTQYF
cdr3_nt: TGCAGTGCCCCGCTAGCGGGAGCCAGAACAGATACGCAGTATTTT

d_call: -
j_call: TRBJ1-2
v_call: TRBV28
clone_size: -
cdr3_aa: CASSLRGVIETRYGYTF
cdr3_nt: TGTGCCAGCAGTCTAAGGGGGGTCATAGAGACAAGATATGGCTACACCTTC

d_call: -
j_call: TRBJ1-1
v_call: TRBV25-1
clone_size: -
cdr3_aa: CASSTTWGNTEAFF
cdr3_nt: TGTGCCAGCAGTACAACGTGGGGGAACACTGAAGCTTTCTTT

d_call: -
j_call: TRBJ2-7
v_call: TRBV7-2
clone_size: once
cdr3_aa: CASSPLKRTLGYNEQYF
cdr3_nt: TGTGCCAGCAGCCCGCTAAAGAGGACCCTCGGGTACAATGAGCAGTACTTC

d_call: -
j_call: TRBJ1-1
v_call: TRBV19
clone_size: -
cdr3_aa: CASLRDATEAFF
cdr3_nt: TGTGCCAGCCTGAGGGATGCCACTGAAGCTTTCTTT